Many counts were recorded for the clone carrying this T cell receptor (beta chain). Its antigen is currently unknown. The read ends 3 residues shy of where the CDR3 ends; the end is completed using the germline J gene. The CVID group had more than 12 females and some 30 males, mean age around 40. No CVID subject was ill or on immunomodulatory drugs when sampled. This entry comes from a study of T cell clonality in common variable immunodeficiency. Regarding the study as a whole: Reportedly, TCR beta sequences from common variable immunodeficiency showed fewer deletions and N-nucleotide insertions.

Some clones are missing from TCRdb's copy, which holds only in-frame ones; the method was immunoSEQ multiplex PCR. Recorded here are more than 20,000 clones, with no singletons, and the ten leading clones hold 2% to 2.5%. Trimming took 4 bases from V and 8 from J, leaving 15 bases between them. CDR3 size: 15 residues. Germline values: CDR1 SEHNR, CDR2 FQNEAQ (reference sequence). The chain couples TRBV7-9 to TRBJ1-6; D perhaps matches TRBD1 (5 bases). This TCR was sampled from a human donor with common variable immunodeficiency. Sequencing was performed on peripheral blood mononuclear cells. The CDR3 loop is CASSSGQGQYSPLHF. The DNA read from the CDR3 is TGTGCCAGCAGCTCAGGACAAGGCCAATATTCACCC.